The present entry profiles one T cell receptor beta chain with its context. The data belong to a study of cytomegalovirus exposure and HLA in healthy donors. 13 Jbeta primers and 60 Vbeta primers were used for the PCR. Sequencing used immunoSEQ multiplex PCR; TCRdb keeps in-frame clones, though not all of them. The sample consists of about 76,000 clones, over 65% of them appearing once. Trimming stripped 3 bases from V and 2 bases from J, with 6 bases between. CDR1 and CDR2 from the germline V gene are SEHNR and FQNEAQ (reference sequence). The length of the CDR3 is 13 residues. Input material: PBMCs. This chain joins TRBV7-9 and TRBJ2-3; D ambiguous. The source of this sequence is a woman aged 40 to 55 in good health and CMV-seropositive. The CDR3 coding sequence is TGTGCCAGCAGCTTTCCCCACACAGATACGCAGTATTTT. Protein sequence: CASSFPHTDTQYF.